This entry concerns a single T cell receptor (beta chain). These data originate in a study of follicular helper T cells after annual influenza vaccination. Noted time point: 2014-2015 season, pre-vaccination. Assay: immunoSEQ multiplex PCR; the TCRdb copy retains only in-frame clones and omits some. This table has over 12,000 clones, approximately 84% appearing once. CDR3 length equals 16 residues. Germline V lookup: CDR1 GTSNPN, CDR2 SVGIG (reference sequence). Trimming removed 0 bases from V and 3 bases from J, with 14 bases in between. The chain employs TRBV30 and TRBJ2-2; D might be TRBD1 or TRBD2, each matching 6 bases. The clonotype originates from an adult who received the influenza vaccine. Sequencing was performed on CXCR5- memory CD4+ T cells sorted from blood, taken on the day of influenza vaccination. This CDR3 reads CAWSVRRGGYTGELFF. The CDR3 nucleotides read TGTGCCTGGAGTGTACGGAGAGGGGGGTACACCGGGGAGCTGTTTTTT.